The next 5 T cell receptor beta chains were all read from a single sample in a study of cytomegalovirus exposure and HLA in healthy donors. Clones were sequenced by immunoSEQ multiplex PCR, and TCRdb holds only the in-frame ones, with some missing. Of a few hundred thousand clones in the sample, about 90% are singletons; the top ten hold 0.3% to 0.4%. Sequencing was carried out using PBMCs. All receptors derive from a woman younger than 35 in good health and CMV-seronegative.

The chain links TRBV29-1 to TRBJ2-2; TRBD1 is a possible D gene (5 bases). In germline, CDR1 is SQVTM, CDR2 ANQGSEA. Trimming pared 4 bases from V and 0 bases from J, leaving 9 bases between. This CDR3 is 14 amino acids long. DNA of the CDR3: TGCAGCGTTGCAGGGAACGCGAACACCGGGGAGCTGTTTTTT. Encoded protein: CSVAGNANTGELFF.

The rearrangement uses TRBV19 and TRBJ2-7; TRBD1 is a possible D gene (5 bases). V lost 1 base, J lost 0 bases, and 13 bases lay in between. Germline lookup yields CDR1 LNHDA and CDR2 SQIVND (reference sequence). The CDR3 runs to 16 residues. The CDR3 DNA sequence: TGTGCCAGTAGTATAGCCCACAGGACGAGCTCCTACGAGCAGTACTTC. Its protein product is CASSIAHRTSSYEQYF.

This clone was picked up one time. The V and J genes are TRBV4-1 and TRBJ2-7; no clear D gene. Trimming took off 1 base at V and 3 bases at J, with 13 bases between the two ends. The CDR3 contains 15 residues. The germline V gene has CDR1 MGHRA and CDR2 YSYEKL. The CDR3 nucleotides read TGCGCCAGCAGCCAAGGAGGCAGCTCTAACTACGAGCAGTACTTC. The encoded protein is CASSQGGSSNYEQYF.

This chain uses TRBV6-1 with TRBJ2-2; D may be TRBD1 (5 bases). The CDR3 covers 14 residues. Germline CDR1 is MNHNS and CDR2 is SASEGT. Trimming removed 5 bases from V and 7 bases from J, with 14 bases in between. CDR3 nucleotide sequence: TGTGCCAGCAGTATGCAGGGCCGTAACGGGGAGCTGTTTTTT. Its translation is CASSMQGRNGELFF.

The rearrangement joins TRBV4-3 to TRBJ2-1; 7 bases are shared with TRBD1. The V and J ends lost 1 base and 5 bases, in that order; junction bases with no gene match: 8. CDR3 size: 16 residues. Per the germline V gene, CDR1 is LGHNA and CDR2 is YSLEER. CDR3 coding DNA: TGCGCCAGCAGCCAAGGCACAGGGGCTTTTGACAATGAGCAGTTCTTC. This codes for CASSQGTGAFDNEQFF.